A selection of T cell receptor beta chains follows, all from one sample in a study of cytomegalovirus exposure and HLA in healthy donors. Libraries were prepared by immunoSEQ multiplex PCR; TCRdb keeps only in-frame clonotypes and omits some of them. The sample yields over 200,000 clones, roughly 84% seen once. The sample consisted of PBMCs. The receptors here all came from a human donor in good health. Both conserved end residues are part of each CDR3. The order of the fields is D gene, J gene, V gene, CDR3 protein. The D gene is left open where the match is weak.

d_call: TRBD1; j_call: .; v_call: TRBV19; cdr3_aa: CASSAYRGSYEQYF
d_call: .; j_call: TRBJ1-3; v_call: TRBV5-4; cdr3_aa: CASSLAGGNTIYF
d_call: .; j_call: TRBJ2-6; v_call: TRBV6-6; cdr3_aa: CASSYQGTGANVLTF
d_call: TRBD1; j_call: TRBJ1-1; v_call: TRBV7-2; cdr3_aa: CASSLIQGARTEAFF
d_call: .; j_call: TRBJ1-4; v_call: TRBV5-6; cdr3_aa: CASRQRGRDEKLFF
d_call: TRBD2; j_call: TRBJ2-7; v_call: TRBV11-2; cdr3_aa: CASSLLGAGALSEQYF
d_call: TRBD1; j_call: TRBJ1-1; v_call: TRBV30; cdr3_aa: CAWSASWRTGGDTEAFF
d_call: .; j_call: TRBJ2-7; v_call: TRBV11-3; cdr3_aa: CASSFDEDDEQYF
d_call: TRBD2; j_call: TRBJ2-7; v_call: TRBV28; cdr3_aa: CASSSFKTGVTSGRAYEQYF
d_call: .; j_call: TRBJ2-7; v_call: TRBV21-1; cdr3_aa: CPWASGNYEQYF
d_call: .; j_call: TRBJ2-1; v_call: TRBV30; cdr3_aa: CAWSARLDGEQFF
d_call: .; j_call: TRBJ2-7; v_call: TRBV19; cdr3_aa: CASSITGSSYEQYF
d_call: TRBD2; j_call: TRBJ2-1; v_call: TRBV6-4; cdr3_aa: CASSELAGEGNEQFF
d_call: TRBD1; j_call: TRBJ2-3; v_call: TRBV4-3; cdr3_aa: CASSPRTGDTQYF
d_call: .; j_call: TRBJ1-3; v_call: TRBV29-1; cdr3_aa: CSVGPGEGAGNTIYF
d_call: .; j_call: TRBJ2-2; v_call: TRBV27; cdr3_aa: CASSPGNTGELFF
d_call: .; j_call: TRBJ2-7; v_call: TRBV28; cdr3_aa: CASRGGDYEQYF
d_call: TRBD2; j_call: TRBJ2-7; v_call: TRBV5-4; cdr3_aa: CASSLGTALSGSLLYEQYF
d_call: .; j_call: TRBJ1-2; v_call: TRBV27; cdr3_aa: CASSLAGAGYGYTF
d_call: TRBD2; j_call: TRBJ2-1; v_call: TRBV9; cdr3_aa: CASSDSGRAGNEQFF
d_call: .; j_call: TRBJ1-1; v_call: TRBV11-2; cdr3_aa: CASSLEPSWFEAFF
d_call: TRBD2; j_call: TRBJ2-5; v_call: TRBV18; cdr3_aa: CASSQGLAGVGETQYF
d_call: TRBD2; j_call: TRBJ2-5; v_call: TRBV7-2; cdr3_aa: CASSLRLAGWEETQYF
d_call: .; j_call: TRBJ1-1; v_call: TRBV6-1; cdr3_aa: CASSDPGRGTEAFF
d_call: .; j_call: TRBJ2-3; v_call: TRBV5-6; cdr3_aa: CASSLRGATDTQYF
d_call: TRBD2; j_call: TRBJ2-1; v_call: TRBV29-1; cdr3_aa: CSVLGGGFGEQFF
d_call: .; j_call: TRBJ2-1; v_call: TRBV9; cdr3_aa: CASSVRVSPYNEQFF
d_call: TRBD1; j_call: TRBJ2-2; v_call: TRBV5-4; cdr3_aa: CASSADRGSTGELFF
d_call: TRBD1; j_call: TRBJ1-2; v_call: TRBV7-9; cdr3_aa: CASSRTGTGGLYYGYTF
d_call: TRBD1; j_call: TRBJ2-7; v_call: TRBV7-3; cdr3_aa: CASSYGTGGTYEQYF
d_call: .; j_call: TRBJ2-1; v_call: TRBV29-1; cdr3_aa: CSGFNGGNEQFF
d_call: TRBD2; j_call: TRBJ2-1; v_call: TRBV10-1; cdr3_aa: CASSVRLASVGEQFF
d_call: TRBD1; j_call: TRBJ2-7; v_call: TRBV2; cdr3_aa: CASRGQGTHEQYF
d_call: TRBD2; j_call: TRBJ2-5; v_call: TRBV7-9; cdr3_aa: CASSLGTRQTQYF
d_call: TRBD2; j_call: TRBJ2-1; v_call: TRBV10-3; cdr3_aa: CAISDGLAGGGFF
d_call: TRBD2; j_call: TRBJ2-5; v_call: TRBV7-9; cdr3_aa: CASSLGRGTGETQYF
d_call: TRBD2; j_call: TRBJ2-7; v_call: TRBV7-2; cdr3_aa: CASSLRTSGPYEQYF
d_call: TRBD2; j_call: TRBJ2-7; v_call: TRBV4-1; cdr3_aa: CASSQSRLAGGVEQYF
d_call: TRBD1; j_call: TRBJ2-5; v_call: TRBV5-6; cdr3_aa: CASSGTGSEETQYF
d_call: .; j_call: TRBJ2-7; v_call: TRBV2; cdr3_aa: CASRPDRHTYEQYF
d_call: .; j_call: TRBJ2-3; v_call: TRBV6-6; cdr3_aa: CASSYRQGRTDTQYF
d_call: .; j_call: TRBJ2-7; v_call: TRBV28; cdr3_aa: CASSLAKHPYEQYF
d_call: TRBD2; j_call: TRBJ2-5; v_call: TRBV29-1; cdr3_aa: CSVGGSGETQYF
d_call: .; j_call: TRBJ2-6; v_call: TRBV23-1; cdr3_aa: CASSQSKSTDSPFGANVLTF
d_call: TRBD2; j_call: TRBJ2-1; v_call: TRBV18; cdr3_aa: CASSLPGTSGRGEQFF
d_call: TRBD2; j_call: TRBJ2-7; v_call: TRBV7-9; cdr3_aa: CASSLGSGGGSYEQYF
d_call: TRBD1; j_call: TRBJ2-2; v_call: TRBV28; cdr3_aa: CASRGDSHFTGELFF
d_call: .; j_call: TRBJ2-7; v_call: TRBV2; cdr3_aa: CASGGGSEYEQYF
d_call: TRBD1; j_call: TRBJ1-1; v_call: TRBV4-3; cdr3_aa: CASSQDTRPGTGRMNTEAFF
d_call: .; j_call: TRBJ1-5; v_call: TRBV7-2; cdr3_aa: CASSTSGFGNQPQHF
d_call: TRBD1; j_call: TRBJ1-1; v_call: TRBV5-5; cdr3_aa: CASIRERGQGNTEAFF
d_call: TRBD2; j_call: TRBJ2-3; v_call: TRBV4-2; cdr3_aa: CASSQPTGLGGGSTDTQYF
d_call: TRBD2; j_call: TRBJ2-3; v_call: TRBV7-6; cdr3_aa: CASSLESTSGPLTDTQYF
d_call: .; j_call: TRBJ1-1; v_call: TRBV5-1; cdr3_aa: CASSLAGPGENTEAFF
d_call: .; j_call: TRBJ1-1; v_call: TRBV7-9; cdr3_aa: CASSLEGGTEAFF